The 21 T cell receptor beta chains reported below all come from one sample, sequenced in a study of T cell clones after liver transplantation. The repertoire was sequenced with immunoSEQ multiplex PCR; TCRdb's copy has only in-frame clones and lacks some. This repertoire shows about 85,000 clones, 82% found once; its top ten account for approximately 0.43%. The sample consisted of CD4+ T cells from blood, taken 45 to 46 months after liver transplant. All receptors derive from a human patient who received a liver transplant. Some of the T cells may derive from the graft donor.

This clone was recorded a few times. The chain is built from TRBV7-2 and TRBJ2-1, with 12 bases fitting TRBD2. Germline V gives CDR1 SGHTA, CDR2 FQGNSA. The CDR3 runs 15 residues. The V segment lost 5 bases and the J segment 10 bases; nucleotides outside the gene matches: 9. CDR3 nucleotide sequence: TGTGCCAGCAGCGCAGGACTAGCGGGGACGAAGGAGCAGTTCTTC. Translating it yields CASSAGLAGTKEQFF.

The chain links TRBV19 to TRBJ2-1; 10 nucleotides agree with TRBD1. The CDR3 is 15 amino acids. V lost 4 bases to trimming and J lost 9 bases; unmatched junction nucleotides: 9. From germline, CDR1 is LNHDA and CDR2 SQIVND (reference sequence). The CDR3, as DNA: TGTGCCAGTAGTAGCGCCGGGACAGGGGCCGGTGAGCAGTTCTTC. Translated, it gives CASSSAGTGAGEQFF.

The J gene is TRBJ2-7, the V gene TRBV6-1; 12 nucleotides agree with TRBD2. The CDR3 consists of 16 residues. Germline-derived CDR1 and CDR2 are MNHNS and SASEGT. The junction had 5 bases not matched to a gene; V was cut back by 2 bases and J by 3 bases. The CDR3 DNA is TGTGCCAGCAGTGAAAGGTGGACTAGCGGGATCTACGAGCAGTACTTC. Residues: CASSERWTSGIYEQYF.

This chain joins TRBV25-1 and TRBJ2-5, with 7 bases matching TRBD2. J lost 5 bases, V lost 1 base, and 7 bases had no gene match. Per germline, CDR1 MGHDK and CDR2 SYGVNS. The CDR3 runs to 15 residues. CDR3 bases: TGTGCCAGCAGTGAATTAGGCGGGAGATTGGAGACCCAGTACTTC. Translated: CASSELGGRLETQYF.

This clone turned up a few times. The chain couples TRBV11-1 to TRBJ1-1, with TRBD1 as a possible D gene (6 bases). V lost 4 bases, J lost 2 bases, and 11 bases lay in between. This CDR3 is 14 amino acids long. Per germline, CDR1 SGHAT and CDR2 FQDESV (reference sequence). CDR3 DNA sequence: TGTGCCAGCAGCTCTTACAGGGAAAACACTGAAGCTTTCTTT. It codes for CASSSYRENTEAFF.

CDR3 sequence: CASTEGGSGRFQETQYF. CDR3 bases: TGTGCCAGCACCGAGGGGGGTAGCGGGAGGTTTCAAGAGACCCAGTACTTC. V and J are TRBV28 and TRBJ2-5, with 10 bases that match TRBD2. The CDR3 contains 17 residues. The germline CDR1 and CDR2 sequences are MDHEN and SYDVKM. Germline trimming cut 7 bases from V and 2 bases from J; bases unmatched to any gene: 13.

The chain couples TRBV4-2 to TRBJ2-7, with TRBD2 matching over 8 bases. Germline V gene data show CDR1 as LGHNA and CDR2 as YNFKEQ. CDR3 size: 21 residues. V dropped 4 bases and J dropped 7; count of bases not matched to a gene: 30. CDR3 nucleotide sequence: TGTGCCAGCAGCCGCCGGACTAGCTATCAAACCCGGCAAGAACCATCTTCTGAGCAGTACTTC. This translates into CASSRRTSYQTRQEPSSEQYF.

J is TRBJ2-1 and V is TRBV5-1, with 10 bases aligning to TRBD1. The germline V gene encodes CDR1 SGHRS and CDR2 YFSETQ. With V trimmed by 7 bases and J by 8 bases, 12 bases remained unmatched. This CDR3 has 15 amino acids. The CDR3 coding sequence is TGCGCCAGCTTGCCGGGACAGGGGACGGTTCATGAGCAGTTCTTC. Protein product: CASLPGQGTVHEQFF.

The DNA of the CDR3 is TGTGCCAGTAGCTGGGGCCTGGACAGGGGAGGCTATGGCTACACCTTC. Translation: CASSWGLDRGGYGYTF. The chain recombines TRBV19 with TRBJ1-2, with 9 bases aligning to TRBD1. The CDR3 consists of 16 residues. The V segment lost 6 bases and the J segment 4 bases; nucleotides outside the gene matches: 12. Germline V lookup: CDR1 LNHDA, CDR2 SQIVND (reference sequence).

The chain uses TRBV9 and TRBJ2-2; D is undetermined. CDR3 length: 14 amino acids. Trimming took 1 base from V and 0 from J, leaving 4 bases between them. Germline CDR1 reads SGDLS; CDR2 reads YYNGEE. Here the CDR3 DNA reads TGTGCCAGCAGCGTAAATCCGAACACCGGGGAGCTGTTTTTT. Residues: CASSVNPNTGELFF.

The rearrangement links TRBV6-6 to TRBJ1-5; tentatively, D is TRBD1 (6 bases). Germline CDR1 is MNHNY and CDR2 is SVGAGI (reference sequence). V gave up 4 bases and J gave up 2 bases, with 12 bases separating them. The CDR3 runs to 15 residues. The CDR3 region is CASSSSRGRNQPQHF. In nucleotides, the CDR3 is TGTGCCAGCAGTTCGTCCAGGGGACGCAATCAGCCCCAGCATTTT.

The chain recombines TRBV5-1 with TRBJ1-3, with TRBD1 as a possible D gene (6 bases). Trimming removed 0 bases at V and 2 bases at J, with 9 bases between. Looked up from germline, CDR1 is SGHRS and CDR2 is YFSETQ. The length of the CDR3 is 15 residues. The CDR3 nucleotides read TGCGCCAGCAGCTTGGGACAGGCGGCTGGAAACACCATATATTTT. Its translation is CASSLGQAAGNTIYF.

The chain carries TRBV28 and TRBJ1-4, with D uncertain. Trimming cost V 5 bases and J 0 bases, with 1 base left between them. The germline CDR1 and CDR2 sequences are MDHEN and SYDVKM. CDR3 length equals 12 residues. This chain's CDR3 is CASSPTNEKLFF. CDR3 coding DNA: TGTGCCAGCAGTCCAACTAATGAAAAACTGTTTTTT. Combining the CDR3 with reference TRBV28 and TRBJ1-4 gives the whole variable domain DVKVTQSSRYLVKRTGEKVFLECVQDMDHENMFWYRQDPGLGLRLIYFSYDVKMKEKGDIPEGYSVSREKKERFSLILESASTNQTSMYLCASSPTNEKLFFGSGTQLSVL.

This clone was found a few times. V and J are TRBV5-6 and TRBJ2-5; D may correspond to TRBD1 or TRBD2 (6 bases each). Germline V gene sequence: CDR1 SGHDT, CDR2 YYEEEE. Trimming removed 2 bases from V and 1 base from J, with 9 bases in between. This CDR3 spans 14 amino acids. For the CDR3, the DNA is TGTGCCAGCAGCTTAGGAGGGGGCCAAGAGACCCAGTACTTC. This sequence encodes CASSLGGGQETQYF.

This sequence joins TRBV5-1 and TRBJ2-4; 10 bases map to TRBD1. V lost 4 bases, J lost 5 bases, and 6 bases stayed unmatched. This CDR3 region has 15 residues. Looked up from germline, CDR1 is SGHRS and CDR2 is YFSETQ. CDR3 in DNA: TGCGCCAGCAGCACCTTTGGGACAGGGGAAAACATTCAGTACTTC. Translation gives CASSTFGTGENIQYF.

The genes are TRBV7-2 and TRBJ2-7, with D possibly matching TRBD1 (6 bases). Germline V lookup: CDR1 SGHTA, CDR2 FQGNSA. V was cut by 4 bases and J by 6 bases, with 10 bases left in between. The length of the CDR3 is 12 residues. The CDR3 spells CASSSGTREQYF. As DNA, the CDR3 is TGTGCCAGCAGCTCGGGGACACGCGAGCAGTACTTC.

The CDR3 spells CASRGAGELFF. In DNA form, the CDR3 reads TGCGCCAGCAGGGGTGCCGGGGAGCTGTTTTTT. The chain joins TRBV10-1 to TRBJ2-2; no firm D call. V lost 6 bases, J lost 6 bases, and 5 bases lay in between. The germline V gene has CDR1 WNHNN and CDR2 SYGVQD (reference sequence). CDR3 length equals 11 residues.

Concerning this clone: Mismatch with germline at one junction end may stem from a read error. The rearrangement links TRBV2 to TRBJ1-2; maybe TRBD1 (6 bases). This CDR3 region has 15 residues. The germline gives CDR1 SNHLY, CDR2 FYNNEI. The CDR3 bases are TGTGCCAGCAGAGAAGGGGGGTCGCGCGTCTATGGCTACACCTTC. It codes for CASREGGSRVYGYTF.

V is TRBV7-2 and J is TRBJ2-7, with D maybe TRBD2 (6 bases). Per the germline V gene, CDR1 is SGHTA and CDR2 is FQGNSA. The CDR3 loop spans 14 amino acids. V lost 2 bases and J 7 bases, leaving 15 bases between the germline ends. For the CDR3, the DNA is TGTGCCAGCAGCTTAATTAGGGGCCGGGGGGAGCAGTACTTC. Encoded protein: CASSLIRGRGEQYF.

V and J are TRBV11-2 and TRBJ2-4; no firm D call. The CDR3 length is 12 residues. The V and J ends lost 2 bases and 13 bases respectively, with 12 bases between them. Germline CDR1 SGHAT, CDR2 FQNNGV. As DNA, the CDR3 is TGTGCCAGCAGCTTACGGCCGATAATACAGTACTTC. Its protein is CASSLRPIIQYF.

The chain joins TRBV4-3 to TRBJ2-7; the match to TRBD2 covers 9 bases. The germline CDR1 and CDR2 sequences are LGHNA and YSLEER. This CDR3 is 18 amino acids long. V gave up 0 bases and J gave up 6 bases; unmatched junction bases: 15. As DNA, the CDR3 is TGCGCCAGCAGCCAAGAGATAGCGGGGGTTCAGATGGGGCTCGAGCAGTACTTC. Protein sequence: CASSQEIAGVQMGLEQYF.